This entry lists 9 T cell receptor beta chains sequenced from one sample in a study of CD8 T cells in ankylosing spondylitis (dated by TCRdb to between 2016 and 2019). To prepare the library, 5' RACE was applied. Sequencing took place on an Illumina HiSeq 2500. The public sequencing data were trimmed at Q25 with fastp and processed into clonotypes with MiXCR by TCRdb, which kept only in-frame beta chains. Each entry merges the rows of one CDR3 protein and shows their most common DNA and genes. The sample table records almost 250,000 distinct CDR3 sequences; over 30% of these occur just once. Clones ranked in the top ten supply around 4.2% of the sample. Sequencing was done on a sample of blood, either unsorted or a sorted T cell fraction (not recorded which). The source is a male donor with ankylosing spondylitis or in good health (not recorded which).

This chain connects TRBV10-3 to TRBJ2-7; 12 positions agree with TRBD2. The CDR3 has 16 residues. V was pared by 1 base and J by 2 bases, with 3 bases of the junction left unmatched. Germline V gives CDR1 ENHRY, CDR2 SYGVKD. CDR3 sequence: CAISEFGLAGTYEQYF. DNA for the CDR3: TGTGCCATCAGTGAGTTCGGACTAGCGGGAACCTACGAGCAGTACTTC.

The chain links TRBV20-1 to TRBJ1-5, with D perhaps matching TRBD1 (6 bases). Germline V gene data show CDR1 as DFQATT and CDR2 as SNEGSKA (reference sequence). Trimming cost V 6 bases and J 6 bases, with 15 bases left between them. This CDR3 spans 13 amino acids. CDR3 residues: CSAPLGAGQPQHF. Here the CDR3 DNA reads TGCAGTGCCCCTTTGGGGGCGGGTCAGCCCCAGCATTTT.

This clonotype was detected a few times. CDR3 loop: CASSLSLAGYTGELFF. CDR3 bases: TGCGCCAGCAGCTTATCCTTAGCGGGGTACACCGGGGAGCTGTTTTTT. The chain is built from TRBV5-1 and TRBJ2-2; TRBD2 matches 8 bases. This CDR3 has 16 amino acids. Germline trimming cut 2 bases from V and 3 bases from J; bases unmatched to any gene: 6. Germline V gene sequence: CDR1 SGHRS, CDR2 YFSETQ.

This clonotype appeared many times. The rearrangement joins TRBV20-1 to TRBJ2-7; either TRBD1 or TRBD2 may supply D (5 bases each). The CDR3 totals 14 residues. From germline, CDR1 is DFQATT and CDR2 SNEGSKA (reference sequence). V was pared by 5 bases and J by 2 bases, with 16 bases between. The chain's CDR3 is CSARTGTGTYEQYF. The CDR3, as DNA: TGCAGTGCTCGTACCGGGACGGGGACCTACGAGCAGTACTTC.

In this sample, this clonotype turned up a few times. V is TRBV20-1 and J is TRBJ2-5; 8 bases agree with TRBD2. The CDR3 runs to 17 residues. With V trimmed by 3 bases and J by 0 bases, 12 bases remained unmatched. CDR1 and CDR2 from the germline V gene are DFQATT and SNEGSKA (reference sequence). CDR3 DNA: TGCAGTGCTAGCTCTAGCGGGTCCACCGCCTACCAAGAGACCCAGTACTTC. It is translated as CSASSSGSTAYQETQYF.

This clonotype has more than one count but fewer than ten. The rearrangement links TRBV6-5 to TRBJ2-7; the D is unclear. The V gene lost 5 bases and the J gene lost 5 bases, with 10 bases spanning the gap. CDR3 length: 12 residues. Germline-derived CDR1 and CDR2 are MNHEY and SVGAGI. The CDR3 DNA sequence: TGTGCCAGCAGTCCCTGGGGTAACGAGCAGTACTTC. This gives the protein CASSPWGNEQYF.

The chain joins TRBV12-5 to TRBJ2-2, with D unresolved. Germline V CDR1 and CDR2: LGHNT, FRNRAP. Deletions cut 7 bases from V and 6 bases from J, with 9 bases between. The CDR3 runs to 12 residues. CDR3 sequence: CASASGPGELFF. The CDR3 nucleotides are TGTGCTAGTGCCTCGGGTCCCGGGGAGCTGTTTTTT.

Only a few counts were recorded for this clonotype. The chain combines TRBV24-1 with TRBJ1-2; D is uncertain. The V gene lost 0 bases and the J gene lost 2 bases, with 6 bases spanning the gap. The germline V gene encodes CDR1 KGHDR and CDR2 SFDVKD. The CDR3 runs 14 residues. CDR3 loop: CATSDLTANYGYTF. CDR3 in DNA: TGTGCCACCAGTGATTTGACAGCGAACTATGGCTACACCTTC.

This clonotype was observed a handful of times. This sequence joins TRBV9 and TRBJ1-2; D is possibly TRBD1 (6 bases). Trimming took 0 bases from V and 2 from J, leaving 8 bases between them. There are 14 residues in the CDR3. CDR1 SGDLS and CDR2 YYNGEE come from the germline V gene. CDR3 DNA: TGTGCCAGCAGCGTAGACGGACAGAACTATGGCTACACCTTC. This translates into CASSVDGQNYGYTF.